A selection of T cell receptor beta chains follows, all from one sample in a study of radiotherapy plus CTLA-4 blockade in lung cancer. Assay used: immunoSEQ multiplex PCR; TCRdb lists only in-frame clones, some missing. The sample has about 48,000 clones, about 88% seen once. The sequencing used peripheral blood, collected from a patient treated with radiotherapy plus ipilimumab. The origin of the receptors is a human donor with non-small cell lung cancer that progressed on radiotherapy plus ipilimumab. Some clones in this sample may be carry-over from other donors' samples. CDR3s include the opening cysteine and the closing phenylalanine or tryptophan.

v_call,cdr3_aa
TRBV12-5,CASGLSSGIYEQYF
TRBV27,CASREMNTEAFF
TRBV11-2,CASSPATWGRAYEQYF
TRBV10-3,CAISGSGVEEQYF
TRBV9,CASSPWGVNTDTQYF
TRBV4-1,CASSRSRNEQFF
TRBV6-4,CASSDSRSLTSPALLSYNEQFF
TRBV30,CASDFFDRAGNTIYF
TRBV6-4,CASSESSEDNEQFF
TRBV14,CASSQNGLTTQYF